The 24 T cell receptor beta chains reported below all come from one sample, sequenced in a study of post-analysis software for immune sequencing data. General observations from the study: Five or six TRBV segments, TRBV5-6, TRBV5-1 and TRBV20-1 among them, were found more frequent in patients than controls.

These receptors' antigens are unknown. Prepared libraries of TCR beta cDNA carried unique molecular identifiers. TCRdb itself ran the PCR reads through MiXCR, one entry per CDR3 protein. Counted here are about 460,000 distinct CDR3 sequences, roughly 45% occurring once; the ten biggest clones make up 9.5% to 13%. Sequencing used blood. These receptors were collected from a girl under 18 with multiple sclerosis.

The chain uses TRBV10-3 and TRBJ2-1, with a weak D call TRBD2 (5 bases). The CDR3 spans 14 residues. Between the trimmed V and J ends, which lost 7 bases and 0 bases, there was a span of 10 bases. CDR1 is ENHRY, CDR2 SYGVKD, per germline. The DNA for the CDR3 is TGTGCCATCATCGGCAGCGGCTCCTACAATGAGCAGTTCTTC. Protein product: CAIIGSGSYNEQFF.

The gene calls are TRBV19 and TRBJ1-1; 9 bases map to TRBD1. Trimming at V came to 7 bases and at J to 0 bases, leaving 6 bases not matched to a gene. CDR1 is LNHDA and CDR2 is SQIVND in the germline V gene (reference sequence). The length of the CDR3 is 15 residues. In DNA form, the CDR3 reads TGTGCCAGTAAGGCGACAGGGGGGATGAACACTGAAGCTTTCTTT. It specifies CASKATGGMNTEAFF.

The chain uses TRBV7-2 and TRBJ2-1, with D tentatively TRBD1 (5 bases). Gene TRBJ2-7 matches the end of the DNA better, so the J call may be wrong. This CDR3 comprises 15 residues. The V gene's germline CDR1 is SGHTA and CDR2 FQGNSA. CDR3 amino acids: CASSRGRRSYNEQYF. The CDR3, as DNA: TGTGCCAGCAGCAGGGGCAGGAGATCCTACAATGAGCAGTACTTC.

The CDR3 coding sequence is TGCGCCAGCAGCCAAGATTTTTCGGGCCTTAACTATGGCTACACCTTC. Its translation: CASSQDFSGLNYGYTF. The chain carries TRBV4-1 and TRBJ1-2; the D is unclear. This CDR3 has 16 amino acids. Germline CDR1 MGHRA, CDR2 YSYEKL. With 0 bases removed from V and 1 base from J, the gap between germline ends came to 12 bases.

This clonotype has only one observation. The chain is built from TRBV3-1 and TRBJ2-7; 7 nucleotides match TRBD1. The CDR3 totals 15 residues. With V trimmed by 2 bases and J by 3 bases, 7 bases remained unmatched. Germline lookup yields CDR1 LGHDT and CDR2 YNNKEL (reference sequence). DNA of the CDR3: TGTGCCAGCAGCCAACCAGAGGGGACAGTCTACGAGCAGTACTTC. The encoded protein is CASSQPEGTVYEQYF.

The chain has TRBV7-2 and TRBJ1-1; 7 bases fit TRBD1. The V and J ends lost 5 bases and 5 bases, in that order; junction bases with no gene match: 5. The CDR3 has 13 amino acids. Germline CDR1 reads SGHTA; CDR2 reads FQGNSA. CDR3 protein: CASSTGVKTEAFF. As DNA, the CDR3 is TGTGCCAGCAGCACAGGGGTAAAAACTGAAGCTTTCTTT. The full variable domain, its missing parts supplied by reference TRBV7-2 and TRBJ1-1, is GAGVSQSPSNKVTEKGKDVELRCDPISGHTALYWYRQSLGQGLEFLIYFQGNSAPDKSGLPSDRFSAERTGGSVSTLTIQRTQQEDSAVYLCASSTGVKTEAFFGQGTRLTVV.

The V call is TRBV30, the J call TRBJ2-2; a possible D gene is TRBD1 (5 bases). In germline, CDR1 is GTSNPN, CDR2 SVGIG (reference sequence). V dropped 0 bases and J dropped 9 bases, with 8 bases sitting between them. This CDR3 region has 12 residues. This CDR3 reads CAWSVRGRELFF. In DNA, the CDR3 is TGTGCCTGGAGTGTAAGGGGCAGGGAGCTGTTTTTT. Together with reference TRBV30 and TRBJ2-2, the CDR3 gives the full variable domain: SQTIHQWPATLVQPVGSPLSLECTVEGTSNPNLYWYRQAAGRGLQLLFYSVGIGQISSEVPQNLSASRPQDRQFILSSKKLLLSDSGFYLCAWSVRGRELFFGEGSRLTVL.

The table lists this clonotype with a count of one. This sequence joins TRBV12-3 or TRBV12-4 and TRBJ2-7; the D gene is possibly TRBD1 (6 bases). The CDR3 totals 14 residues. V lost 6 bases, J lost 3 bases, and 15 bases lay in between. CDR3 amino acids: CASSPDSDDYEQYF. The CDR3 bases are TGTGCCAGCAGCCCGGACAGTGACGACTACGAGCAGTACTTC.

This clonotype was seen only a few times. The chain recombines TRBV5-6 with TRBJ2-7, with D tentatively TRBD1 (6 bases). Trimming left V 1 base short and J 0 bases short, with 17 bases between. The CDR3 sequence is 17 residues long. The V gene's germline CDR1 is SGHDT and CDR2 YYEEEE. CDR3 coding DNA: TGTGCCAGCAGCTTGAGGGTAAGGGGGACCGTCTCCTACGAGCAGTACTTC. Protein sequence: CASSLRVRGTVSYEQYF.

This clonotype appeared a few times. The chain employs TRBV7-8 and TRBJ2-1; 9 bases fit TRBD2. CDR3 size: 17 residues. V lost 1 base and J lost 5; bases outside the gene matches: 9. The germline CDR1 and CDR2 sequences are SGHVS and FQNEAQ. The CDR3 loop reads CASSLVLSGSVNNEQFF. The CDR3, as DNA: TGTGCCAGCAGCTTAGTCCTTAGCGGGAGTGTTAACAATGAGCAGTTCTTC.

V gene TRBV27 combines with J gene TRBJ2-1, with TRBD2 matching 8 bases. This CDR3 contains 15 residues. After removal of 5 bases from V and 4 bases from J, the junction contained 7 bases not matched to a gene. The germline V gene has CDR1 MNHEY and CDR2 SMNVEV (reference sequence). CDR3 nucleotides: TGTGCCAGCAGTGCACCGGGACTAGGGTACAATGAGCAGTTCTTC. This translates into CASSAPGLGYNEQFF.

Remarks on this clonotype: The conserved closing phenylalanine or tryptophan is absent in this CDR3, likely reflecting a read error. This chain connects TRBV11-2 to TRBJ2-7, with D possibly TRBD1 on 6 matching bases. The CDR3 is 14 residues long. Between the trimmed V and J ends, which lost 2 bases and 2 bases, there was a span of 10 bases. Germline V gene sequence: CDR1 SGHAT, CDR2 FQNNGV. CDR3 region: CASSLRQEPYEQYL. The DNA of the CDR3 is TGTGCCAGCAGCTTAAGACAGGAACCCTACGAGCAGTACTTA.

The chain has TRBV29-1 and TRBJ1-1; D call uncertain. V lost 5 bases and J lost 2, with 12 bases in between. Germline lookup yields CDR1 SQVTM and CDR2 ANQGSEA. This CDR3 is 13 amino acids long. CDR3 amino acids: CSVKNRINTEAFF. As DNA, the CDR3 is TGCAGCGTTAAAAACAGAATTAACACTGAAGCTTTCTTT. The full variable domain, with the rest looked up from reference TRBV29-1 and TRBJ1-1, is SAVISQKPSRDICQRGTSLTIQCQVDSQVTMMFWYRQQPGQSLTLIATANQGSEATYESGFVIDKFPISRPNLTFSTLTVSNMSPEDSSIYLCSVKNRINTEAFFGQGTRLTVV.

This rearrangement joins TRBV10-3 to TRBJ2-5; 10 bases agree with TRBD1. Trimming removed 3 bases from V and 5 bases from J; junction bases left unmatched: 9. CDR3 length: 16 residues. Germline-derived CDR1 and CDR2 are ENHRY and SYGVKD. The CDR3 nucleotides are TGTGCCATCAGTGATTCGACAGGGGGCGCGATGGAGACCCAGTACTTC. Amino acid sequence: CAISDSTGGAMETQYF.

The CDR3 nucleotides read TGCGCCAGCAGCTTAGGGAACCGGGGGATCGGCAATGAGCAGTTCTTC. Its protein product is CASSLGNRGIGNEQFF. The rearrangement uses TRBV5-1 and TRBJ2-1, with a possible D match to TRBD2 (6 bases). The CDR3 length is 16 residues. Germline CDR1 SGHRS, CDR2 YFSETQ. V was shortened by 2 bases and J by 6 bases, with 18 bases between the two germline ends.

There are a few counts of this clonotype. This chain connects TRBV7-9 to TRBJ2-4, with 15 bases that match TRBD2. Matching the DNA end better, TRBJ2-7 makes the J call doubtful. The germline gives CDR1 SEHNR, CDR2 FQNEAQ (reference sequence). The CDR3 length is 17 residues. The chain's CDR3 is CASSRGLAGGNPYEQYF. In DNA, the CDR3 is TGTGCCAGCAGCCGGGGACTAGCGGGAGGAAACCCCTACGAGCAGTACTTC.

A word on this clonotype: The junction departs from the called germline gene at one end, perhaps through a read error. CDR3: CASSPARTSGSYGTDAQYF. CDR3 in DNA: TGTGCCAGCAGTCCGGCCCGGACTAGCGGGAGTTATGGCACAGATGCGCAGTATTTT. V usage is TRBV12-3 or TRBV12-4 and J usage is TRBJ2-3; TRBD2 agrees at 13 bases. This CDR3 spans 19 amino acids.

In its sample, this clonotype was seen a few times. The chain employs TRBV12-3 or TRBV12-4 and TRBJ2-3, with D unresolved. The CDR3 sequence is 13 residues long. Between the trimmed V and J ends, which lost 3 bases and 4 bases, there was a span of 8 bases. The CDR3, as DNA: TGTGCCAGCAGTTTTTCCCCCGCAGATACGCAGTATTTT. Residues: CASSFSPADTQYF.

This clonotype was detected only once. This sequence joins TRBV6-6 and TRBJ1-5; 8 bases map to TRBD1. Germline-derived CDR1 and CDR2 are MNHNY and SVGAGI (reference sequence). The V gene end was trimmed by 8 bases and the J gene end by 0 bases; junction bases not matched to a gene: 9. The CDR3 consists of 16 residues. The CDR3: CASRGTGGYSNQPQHF. The CDR3, as DNA: TGTGCCAGCCGGGGAACAGGGGGATATAGCAATCAGCCCCAGCATTTT.

This chain uses TRBV10-3 with TRBJ2-2, with D perhaps matching TRBD1 or TRBD2 (5 bases each). This CDR3 has 15 residues. Germline V lookup: CDR1 ENHRY, CDR2 SYGVKD. Trimming cost V 3 bases and J 4 bases, with 12 bases left between them. The DNA for the CDR3 is TGTGCCATCAGTGATGGGCAGGGAGTCACCGGGGAGCTGTTTTTT. Its protein product is CAISDGQGVTGELFF.

As regards this clonotype: The germline gene is not matched at one end of the junction; a read error may be the cause. V is TRBV5-1 and J is TRBJ2-1; TRBD2 is a possible D gene (5 bases). The CDR3 sequence is 16 residues long. Germline V gives CDR1 SGHRS, CDR2 YFSETQ. The DNA of the CDR3 is TGCGCCCGCAGCTTGAGGGCGGACCTCTCCTACAATGAGCAGTTCTTC. It encodes CARSLRADLSYNEQFF.

The chain recombines TRBV11-2 with TRBJ2-7; tentatively, D is TRBD2 (6 bases). V was pared by 3 bases and J by 0 bases, with 15 bases between. There are 16 residues in the CDR3. The germline CDR1 and CDR2 sequences are SGHAT and FQNNGV. DNA for the CDR3: TGTGCCAGCAGCTTGATCGCGGGACTGGACTCCTACGAGCAGTACTTC. It yields the protein CASSLIAGLDSYEQYF.

The chain has TRBV5-1 and TRBJ2-7; D not resolved. The CDR3 covers 15 residues. Germline CDR1 SGHRS, CDR2 YFSETQ. V was cut by 4 bases and J by 4 bases, with 18 bases left in between. As DNA, the CDR3 is TGCGCCAGCAGCCCATCCGGGCTAGACGAGTACGAGCAGTACTTC. It yields the protein CASSPSGLDEYEQYF.

The chain uses TRBV20-1 and TRBJ2-1; D is possibly TRBD2 (7 bases). Trimming cost V 1 base and J 8 bases, with 12 bases left between them. Germline assignment: CDR1 DFQATT and CDR2 SNEGSKA (reference sequence). CDR3 length equals 13 residues. The CDR3 nucleotides are TGCAGTGCTAGAGTCCCGGGGGGCGATGAGCAGTTCTTC. This sequence encodes CSARVPGGDEQFF.